This T cell receptor beta chain was sequenced for a study of blood T cell repertoires in COVID-19. Looking at the study overall: The analysed material was cDNA or gDNA that came from T cells, B-cell-depleted T cells, or PBMCs.

Method: immunoSEQ multiplex PCR; TCRdb's copy keeps in-frame clones and lacks some. The sample records roughly 200,000 clones, 65% to 90% being singletons. Germline lookup yields CDR1 MNHEY and CDR2 SMNVEV (reference sequence). V gave up 6 bases and J gave up 5 bases; unmatched junction bases: 9. The CDR3 runs to 15 residues. Clinical history reported by participants formed the basis on which cohorts were assigned. People in the exposed group encountered a COVID-19 case within 2 weeks before entering the study. Sequencing was done on a sample of PBMCs or T cells enriched from blood (not recorded which). J is TRBJ1-2 and V is TRBV27; 10 nucleotides match TRBD1. The receptor's source is a woman in her thirties who had been exposed to COVID-19. The CDR3 sequence is CASRPRDRGLYGYTF. In DNA form, the CDR3 reads TGTGCCAGCAGGCCCCGGGACAGGGGACTTTATGGCTACACCTTC.